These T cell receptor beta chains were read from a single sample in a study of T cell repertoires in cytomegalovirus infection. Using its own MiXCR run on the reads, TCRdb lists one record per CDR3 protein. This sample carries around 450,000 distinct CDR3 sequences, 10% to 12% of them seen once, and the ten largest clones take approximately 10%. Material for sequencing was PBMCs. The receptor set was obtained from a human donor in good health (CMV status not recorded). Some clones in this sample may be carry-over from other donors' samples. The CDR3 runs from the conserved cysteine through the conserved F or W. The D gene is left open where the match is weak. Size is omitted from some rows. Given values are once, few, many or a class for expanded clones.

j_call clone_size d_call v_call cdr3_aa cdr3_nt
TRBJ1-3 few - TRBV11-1 CASSRAEVGNTIYF TGTGCCAGCAGCCGGGCCGAGGTCGGAAACACCATATATTTT
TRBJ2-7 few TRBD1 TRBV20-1 CSAKGQGTHEQYF TGCAGTGCTAAGGGACAGGGGACCCACGAGCAGTACTTC
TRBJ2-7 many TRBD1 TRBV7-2 CASSGTVYEQYF TGTGCCAGCAGCGGGACAGTCTACGAGCAGTACTTC
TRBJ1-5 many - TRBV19 CASSINNQPQHF TGTGCCAGTAGTATTAACAATCAGCCCCAGCATTTT
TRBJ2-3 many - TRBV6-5 CATRRALPLGTDTQYF TGTGCAACGCGGCGGGCACTACCTCTAGGCACAGATACGCAGTATTTT
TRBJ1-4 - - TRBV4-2 CASSQDRGVEKLFF TGTGCCAGCAGCCAAGATAGGGGAGTTGAAAAACTGTTTTTT
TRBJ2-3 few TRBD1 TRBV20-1 CSATGTATDTQYF TGCAGTGCAACCGGGACAGCGACAGATACGCAGTATTTT
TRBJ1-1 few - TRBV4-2 CASSQEQRANTEAFF TGTGCCAGCAGCCAAGAACAAAGGGCAAACACTGAAGCTTTCTTT
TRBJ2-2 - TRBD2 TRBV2 CASSELLAGVGGELFF TGTGCCAGCAGTGAACTACTAGCGGGAGTAGGCGGGGAGCTGTTTTTT
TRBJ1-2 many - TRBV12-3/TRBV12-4 CASSLGNNYGYTF TGTGCCAGCAGTTTGGGAAATAACTATGGCTACACCTTC
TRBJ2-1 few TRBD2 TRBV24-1 CATSDPSGRAGLDNEQFF TGTGCCACCAGTGACCCTAGCGGGAGGGCCGGGTTGGACAATGAGCAGTTCTTC
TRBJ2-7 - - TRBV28 CASSPPRPSYEQYF TGTGCCAGCAGTCCCCCCCGGCCCTCCTACGAGCAGTACTTC
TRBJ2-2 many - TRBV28 CASIGGIGELFF TGTGCCAGCATTGGAGGGATCGGGGAGCTGTTTTTT
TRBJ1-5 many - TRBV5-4 CASSLSPGQPQHF TGTGCCAGCAGCTTATCGCCGGGGCAGCCCCAGCATTTT
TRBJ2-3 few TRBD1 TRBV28 CASSLRTGATDTQYF TGTGCCAGCAGTTTAAGGACAGGGGCCACAGATACGCAGTATTTT
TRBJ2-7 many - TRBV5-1 CASSRGRQRDTYEQYF TGCGCCAGCAGCCGGGGCAGACAGAGGGACACCTACGAGCAGTACTTC
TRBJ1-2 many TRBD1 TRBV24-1 CATNPTGGDGYTF TGTGCCACCAACCCGACAGGGGGCGATGGCTACACCTTC
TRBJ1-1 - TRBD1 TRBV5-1 CASSYRDRNTEAFF TGCGCCAGCAGCTACCGGGACAGGAACACTGAAGCTTTCTTT
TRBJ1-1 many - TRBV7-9 CASSFPGPGTTEAFF TGTGCCAGCAGCTTCCCGGGACCGGGAACTACTGAAGCTTTCTTT
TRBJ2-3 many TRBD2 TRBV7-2 CASSLVGLATDTQYF TGTGCCAGCAGCTTAGTCGGACTAGCGACAGATACGCAGTATTTT
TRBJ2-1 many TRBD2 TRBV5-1 CASSFTSGYNEQFF TGCGCCAGCAGCTTTACTAGCGGATACAATGAGCAGTTCTTC
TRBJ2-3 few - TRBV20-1 CSAQRRDGYTDTQYF TGCAGTGCCCAACGGAGGGACGGTTACACAGATACGCAGTATTTT
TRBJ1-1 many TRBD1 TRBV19 CASSIDPSTGQNTEAFF TGTGCCAGTAGTATAGACCCATCGACAGGGCAGAACACTGAAGCTTTCTTT
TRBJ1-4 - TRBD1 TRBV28 CASSLRQGINEKLFF TGTGCCAGCAGTTTGAGACAGGGTATTAATGAAAAACTGTTTTTT
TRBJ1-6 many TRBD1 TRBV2 CASSINRGSPLHF TGTGCCAGCAGTATTAACAGGGGTTCACCCCTCCACTTT
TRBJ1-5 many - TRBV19 CASSIGDSGPQHF TGTGCCAGTAGTATCGGGGATTCGGGGCCCCAGCATTTT
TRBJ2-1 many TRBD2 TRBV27 CASSYTTSGSYNEQFF TGTGCCAGCAGTTACACGACTAGCGGGAGTTACAATGAGCAGTTCTTC
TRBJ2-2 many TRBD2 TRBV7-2 CASGRTSGNTGELFF TGTGCCAGCGGAAGGACTAGCGGTAACACCGGGGAGCTGTTTTTT
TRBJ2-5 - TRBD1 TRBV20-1 CSARSGQGVQETQYF TGCAGTGCTAGATCGGGACAGGGGGTTCAAGAGACCCAGTACTTC
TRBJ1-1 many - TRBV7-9 CASSLADEAFF TGTGCCAGCAGCTTAGCGGACGAAGCTTTCTTT
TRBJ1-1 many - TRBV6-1 CANSRDFSGTEAFF TGTGCCAACTCCCGGGACTTCTCCGGCACTGAAGCTTTCTTT
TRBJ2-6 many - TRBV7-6 CASTLPEQGSGANVLTF TGTGCCAGCACCCTACCGGAACAGGGCTCTGGGGCCAACGTCCTGACTTTC
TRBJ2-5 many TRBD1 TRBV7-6 CASSWLSEGQGGSQETQYF TGTGCCAGCAGCTGGCTGAGCGAGGGACAGGGAGGAAGCCAAGAGACCCAGTACTTC
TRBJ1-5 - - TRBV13 CASSLRSQPQHF TGTGCCAGCAGCTTGAGATCCCAGCCCCAGCATTTT
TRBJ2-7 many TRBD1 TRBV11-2 CASSLDGQGRREQYF TGTGCCAGCAGCTTAGATGGACAGGGAAGGAGGGAGCAGTACTTC